This T cell receptor (beta chain) emerged from a study of T cells in Graves' hyperthyroidism and ophthalmopathy. V was pared by 8 bases and J by 6 bases, with 12 bases of the junction left unmatched. The CDR3 is 13 residues long. Germline CDR1 is DFQATT and CDR2 is SNEGSKA (reference sequence). This clonotype was observed at least ten times. RNA transcripts gave rise to amplified TCR beta CDR3 regions. Primed by the HTBI set, a first-round RT-PCR was run on the TCR CDR3. In TCRdb, the multiplex PCR reads were re-called with MiXCR into one record per CDR3 protein. This table holds about 840,000 distinct CDR3 sequences, more than 30% found once.

This chain links TRBV20-1 with TRBJ1-2; 7 nucleotides match TRBD1. Specimen: blood. The sequence came from a man aged 18 to 35 with Graves' hyperthyroidism. The CDR3 DNA sequence: TGCAGTAGTGGTTTTAGACAGGGAAATGGCTACACCTTC. Encoded protein: CSSGFRQGNGYTF.